The next 3 T cell receptor beta chains were all read from a single sample in a study of T cell responses to AZD1222 COVID-19 vaccine. Profiling relied on immunoSEQ multiplex PCR, and the TCRdb table lists in-frame clones only, not all of them. This repertoire shows more than 70,000 clones, 88% found once; its top ten account for approximately 5.4%. The sequencing here drew on peripheral blood, taken on day 0 of MenACWY control vaccination. All receptors derive from an adult in good health.

This chain links TRBV6-2 or TRBV6-3 with TRBJ2-1, with 9 bases that match TRBD2. The CDR3 extends over 17 amino acids. J was trimmed by 3 bases and V by 5 bases; bases with no gene match: 11. From germline, CDR1 is MNHEY and CDR2 SVGEGT. The CDR3 is CASSTRGRGGFYNEQFF. The CDR3 DNA reads TGTGCCAGCAGTACGCGAGGGCGGGGGGGCTTCTACAATGAGCAGTTCTTC.

The chain is built from TRBV3-1 (or the pseudogene TRBV3-2) and TRBJ1-5; weak D call: TRBD1 (6 bases). V shed 1 base and J shed 3 bases, with 10 bases lying between them. Germline V lookup: CDR1 LGHDT, CDR2 YNNKEL (reference sequence). This CDR3 is built from 15 residues. The CDR3 loop reads CASSQVSGDNQPQHF. DNA for the CDR3: TGTGCCAGCAGCCAAGTATCAGGGGACAATCAGCCCCAGCATTTT.

V is TRBV10-1 and J is TRBJ2-1; 8 nucleotides agree with TRBD2. CDR1 is WNHNN, CDR2 SYGVQD, per germline (reference sequence). CDR3 length equals 18 residues. V was clipped by 2 bases and J by 1 base; unmatched bases: 10. The CDR3 DNA reads as TGCGCCAGCAGTGAGATGAGGACTAGCAATCAATCCTACAATGAGCAGTTCTTC. Its protein product is CASSEMRTSNQSYNEQFF.